The T cell receptor (beta chain) described here comes from a study of OX40 agonist ivuxolimab in advanced cancers. In the study overall: Ivuxolimab, which targeted the costimulatory receptor OX40 (CD134), was an agonistic, fully human IgG2 monoclonal antibody. Among the approximately 50 dose-escalation patients, 19 had hepatocellular carcinoma, approximately 15 melanoma, 9 renal cell carcinoma and 9 head and neck cancer. Partial responses were achieved by three dose-escalation patients, of whom one had hepatocellular carcinoma and two had cutaneous melanoma. Peripheral TCRbeta sequencing aimed to test whether ivuxolimab altered TCR sequence diversity and caused clonal T-cell expansion. Intravenous ivuxolimab was administered to patients every 2 weeks at six dose levels: 0.01, 0.1, 0.3, 1.5, 3 and 10 mg/kg. The dose-escalation cohort was around 83% male with a mean age of 60 years, ranging from roughly 23 to 90. Prior anti-PD-1, anti-PD-L1 or anti-CTLA-4 therapy was permitted, and 30% to 45% of dose-escalation patients had received checkpoint inhibitors. The paper reports the monotherapy dose-escalation portion (N of about 50 patients) of the phase I ivuxolimab trial.

Findings and caveats that apply to the study as a whole: In partial responders in the 0.1-3.0 mg/kg groups, normalized peripheral clonal expansion was found to be among the lowest, especially among CD8+ T cells. Low levels of normalized T-cell clonal expansion were also seen in some patients who did not respond. Clonal expansion of both CD4+ and CD8+ blood T cells was observed from baseline to week 6 at doses 0.1 to 3.0 mg/kg. Which antigens the clonally expanded peripheral T cells were specific for was not determined. After ivuxolimab, expanded clones were on average more numerous among CD8+ T cells than among CD4+ T cells.

For sequencing of the TCRbeta CDR3 region, genomic DNA was extracted from the sorted cells. TCRbeta CDR3 regions were sequenced using the immunoSEQ Assay. TCRdb obtained this table from immuneACCESS and retained in-frame rearrangements with V and J assigned. These tables miss some clones; where compared with another copy, unresolved V genes account for less than half of the shortfall, and the remainder is unexplained. The sample yields some 59,000 clones; roughly 82% were counted once. The ten largest make up about 3.5% of the sample. The trial excluded patients who had a history of autoimmune disease or were on systemic immunosuppression. Peripheral blood for TCR sequencing was collected from all dose cohorts at baseline, on cycle 4 day 1, and on cycle 7 day 1. The samples were taken from a phase I, first-in-human, multicenter, open-label dose-escalation trial of ivuxolimab. Adults with locally advanced or metastatic head and neck squamous cell, hepatocellular, melanoma or renal cell carcinoma were enrolled in the trial. Before TCR sequencing, CD4+ and CD8+ T cells were separately sorted from peripheral blood.

Note on this clone: What this receptor recognizes is not known. Per-nucleotide qualities are absent, and no much larger clonotype sits a single base away.

Cut back by 2 bases and 4 bases, the V and J ends lie 7 bases apart. Taken from the germline V gene, the CDR1 and CDR2 loops are KGHSH and LQKENI. There are 13 amino acids in the CDR3, from cysteine to phenylalanine inclusive. CDR3 DNA is the only sequence kept; it has 39 bases, read in frame from the first base. The receptor comes from an adult with an advanced solid tumor such as melanoma, head and neck, liver or kidney cancer. Sample: CD4+ or CD8+ T cells sorted from blood, taken in a trial of the OX40 agonist ivuxolimab. This sequence uses TRBV18 and TRBJ2-3; the D gene remains uncertain. The CDR3 region has the sequence CASSPISADTQYF. The DNA sequence reads TGTGCCAGCTCACCAATTTCCGCAGATACGCAGTATTTT.